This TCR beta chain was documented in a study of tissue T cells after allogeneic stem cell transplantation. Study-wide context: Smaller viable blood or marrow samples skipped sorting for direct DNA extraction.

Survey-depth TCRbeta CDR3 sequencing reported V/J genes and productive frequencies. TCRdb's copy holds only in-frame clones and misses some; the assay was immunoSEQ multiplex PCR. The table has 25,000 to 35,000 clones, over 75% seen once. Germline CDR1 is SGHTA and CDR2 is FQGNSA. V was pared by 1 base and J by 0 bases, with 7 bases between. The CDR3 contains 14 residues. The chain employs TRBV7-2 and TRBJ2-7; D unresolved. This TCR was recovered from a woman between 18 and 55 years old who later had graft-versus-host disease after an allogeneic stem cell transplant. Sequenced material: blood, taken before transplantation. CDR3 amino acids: CASSLVRSSYEQYF. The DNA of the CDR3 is TGTGCCAGCAGCTTAGTTCGTAGCTCCTACGAGCAGTACTTC.